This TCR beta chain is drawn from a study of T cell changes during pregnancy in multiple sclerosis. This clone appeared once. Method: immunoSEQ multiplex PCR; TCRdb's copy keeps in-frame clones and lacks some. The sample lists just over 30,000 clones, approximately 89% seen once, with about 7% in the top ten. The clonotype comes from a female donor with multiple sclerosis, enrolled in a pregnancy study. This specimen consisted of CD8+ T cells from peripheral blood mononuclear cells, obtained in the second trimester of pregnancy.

CDR3 sequence (DNA): TGCGCCAGCAGCCCTGGCTGGGCTTACAATGAGCAGTTCTTC. This sequence encodes CASSPGWAYNEQFF. The chain joins TRBV4-3 to TRBJ2-1; D is uncertain. V gave up 4 bases and J gave up 4 bases, with 11 bases separating them. The CDR3 contains 14 residues. Germline V gene sequence: CDR1 LGHNA, CDR2 YSLEER.